Listed below are T cell receptor beta chains from one sample, sequenced in a study of patients and donors after allogeneic stem cell transplantation. From the RT-PCR reads, TCRdb called clonotypes with MiXCR, one entry per CDR3 protein. This table has more than 150,000 distinct CDR3 sequences, approximately 22% appearing once. Sequencing was done on a sample of blood, either unsorted or a sorted T cell fraction (not recorded which). The receptor source for this set is a human donor who was either an allogeneic HSCT recipient or a stem cell or donor lymphocyte infusion donor (not recorded which). It is not recorded whose cells these are; they may come from a transplant donor. Both conserved end residues are part of each CDR3. Fields, in order: D gene, clone size, V gene, J gene, CDR3 protein, CDR3 DNA. The D gene is left open where the match is weak. Size is stated for part of the rows, as once, few or many counts, or as a class when the clone is expanded.

d_call: -
clone_size: many
v_call: TRBV12-3/TRBV12-4
j_call: TRBJ1-5
cdr3_aa: CASSFWGIQPQHF
cdr3_nt: TGTGCCAGCAGTTTTTGGGGGATTCAGCCCCAGCATTTT

d_call: -
clone_size: -
v_call: TRBV6-5
j_call: TRBJ2-6
cdr3_aa: CASSYEVLSSGANVLTF
cdr3_nt: TGTGCCAGCAGTTACGAGGTACTGAGCTCTGGGGCCAACGTCCTGACTTTC

d_call: -
clone_size: few
v_call: TRBV24-1
j_call: TRBJ2-3
cdr3_aa: CATSETSTSTDTQYF
cdr3_nt: TGTGCCACCAGTGAAACTAGCACTAGCACAGATACGCAGTATTTT

d_call: -
clone_size: -
v_call: TRBV12-3/TRBV12-4
j_call: TRBJ1-1
cdr3_aa: CASSQGHPMNTEAFF
cdr3_nt: TGTGCCAGCAGTCAGGGACACCCCATGAACACTGAAGCTTTCTTT

d_call: TRBD1
clone_size: -
v_call: TRBV4-1
j_call: TRBJ1-2
cdr3_aa: CASSQPGQGDYGYTF
cdr3_nt: TGCGCCAGCAGCCAACCGGGACAGGGCGATTATGGCTACACCTTC

d_call: -
clone_size: few
v_call: TRBV9
j_call: TRBJ2-1
cdr3_aa: CASSVDGGINEQFF
cdr3_nt: TGTGCCAGCAGCGTAGATGGGGGAATCAATGAGCAGTTCTTC

d_call: TRBD2
clone_size: -
v_call: TRBV12-3/TRBV12-4
j_call: TRBJ2-3
cdr3_aa: CASGLGSLAGGKDTQYF
cdr3_nt: TGTGCCAGCGGATTGGGTTCCTTAGCGGGAGGGAAAGATACGCAGTATTTT

d_call: -
clone_size: few
v_call: TRBV6-5
j_call: TRBJ1-1
cdr3_aa: CASSPVTGATEAFF
cdr3_nt: TGTGCCAGCAGCCCCGTGACGGGGGCGACTGAAGCTTTCTTT

d_call: -
clone_size: -
v_call: TRBV3-1
j_call: TRBJ1-1
cdr3_aa: CASSQVRGMTEAFF
cdr3_nt: TGTGCCAGCAGCCAAGTAAGGGGTATGACTGAAGCTTTCTTT

d_call: TRBD2
clone_size: -
v_call: TRBV7-9
j_call: TRBJ2-2
cdr3_aa: CASSLFSAGDWGGELFF
cdr3_nt: TGTGCCAGCAGCTTATTTTCGGCGGGAGATTGGGGCGGGGAGCTGTTTTTT

d_call: -
clone_size: few
v_call: TRBV29-1
j_call: TRBJ1-1
cdr3_aa: CSDSPGAWLNTEAFF
cdr3_nt: TGCAGCGACTCCCCGGGGGCCTGGCTGAACACTGAAGCTTTCTTT

d_call: -
clone_size: few
v_call: TRBV20-1
j_call: TRBJ1-1
cdr3_aa: CSADLGPFNTEAFF
cdr3_nt: TGCAGTGCGGATTTGGGACCCTTCAACACTGAAGCTTTCTTT

d_call: -
clone_size: -
v_call: TRBV25-1
j_call: TRBJ1-5
cdr3_aa: CASSEGSNQPQHF
cdr3_nt: TGTGCCAGCAGTGAGGGTAGCAATCAGCCCCAGCATTTT

d_call: TRBD2
clone_size: many
v_call: TRBV5-1
j_call: TRBJ2-3
cdr3_aa: CASSLLPLGREFTDTQYF
cdr3_nt: TGCGCCAGCAGCTTGCTCCCCTTGGGGCGGGAGTTCACAGATACGCAGTATTTT

d_call: -
clone_size: many
v_call: TRBV18
j_call: TRBJ1-4
cdr3_aa: CASSRVPGRTEEKLFF
cdr3_nt: TGTGCCAGCTCACGGGTCCCAGGGAGGACAGAGGAAAAACTGTTTTTT

d_call: TRBD1
clone_size: -
v_call: TRBV12-3/TRBV12-4
j_call: TRBJ2-7
cdr3_aa: CASRPGTGYYEQYF
cdr3_nt: TGTGCCAGCAGACCCGGGACAGGGTATTACGAGCAGTACTTC

d_call: -
clone_size: -
v_call: TRBV20-1
j_call: TRBJ1-4
cdr3_aa: CSALPGLTANQKLFF
cdr3_nt: TGCAGTGCCCTCCCCGGACTGACGGCTAATCAAAAACTGTTTTTT

d_call: -
clone_size: many
v_call: TRBV5-1
j_call: TRBJ1-2
cdr3_aa: CASSFRLGDYGYTF
cdr3_nt: TGCGCCAGCAGCTTTCGGTTGGGGGACTATGGCTACACCTTC

d_call: -
clone_size: -
v_call: TRBV3-1
j_call: TRBJ2-1
cdr3_aa: CASSQTPTWVNEQFF
cdr3_nt: TGTGCCAGCAGCCAGACCCCAACATGGGTGAATGAGCAGTTCTTC

d_call: -
clone_size: many
v_call: TRBV12-3/TRBV12-4
j_call: TRBJ1-3
cdr3_aa: CASSLRVVRNTIYF
cdr3_nt: TGTGCCAGCAGTTTACGCGTCGTAAGAAACACCATATATTTT

d_call: -
clone_size: few
v_call: TRBV28
j_call: TRBJ1-4
cdr3_aa: CASSRPGVGKLFF
cdr3_nt: TGTGCCAGCAGTCGCCCAGGGGTTGGAAAACTGTTTTTT

d_call: -
clone_size: -
v_call: TRBV11-3
j_call: TRBJ2-1
cdr3_aa: CASSLSSYNEQFF
cdr3_nt: TGTGCCAGCAGCTTAAGCAGTTACAATGAGCAGTTCTTC

d_call: -
clone_size: -
v_call: TRBV20-1
j_call: TRBJ2-1
cdr3_aa: CSVSGEQFF
cdr3_nt: TGCAGTGTAAGCGGTGAGCAGTTCTTC

d_call: -
clone_size: -
v_call: TRBV6-5
j_call: TRBJ2-2
cdr3_aa: CASAIGVVGELFF
cdr3_nt: TGTGCCAGCGCAATAGGGGTGGTAGGGGAGCTGTTTTTT

d_call: -
clone_size: -
v_call: TRBV13
j_call: TRBJ1-1
cdr3_aa: CASSLTVPMNTEAFF
cdr3_nt: TGTGCCAGCAGCTTGACAGTACCCATGAACACTGAAGCTTTCTTT

d_call: TRBD1
clone_size: few
v_call: TRBV6-5
j_call: TRBJ1-1
cdr3_aa: CASSPGTAEVTEAFF
cdr3_nt: TGTGCCAGCAGTCCAGGGACAGCTGAAGTCACTGAAGCTTTCTTT

d_call: -
clone_size: -
v_call: TRBV2
j_call: TRBJ2-3
cdr3_aa: CASTGADTQYF
cdr3_nt: TGTGCCAGCACGGGCGCAGATACGCAGTATTTT

d_call: TRBD2
clone_size: few
v_call: TRBV7-9
j_call: TRBJ2-5
cdr3_aa: CASSWGGETQYF
cdr3_nt: TGTGCCAGCAGCTGGGGGGGAGAGACCCAGTACTTC

d_call: TRBD1
clone_size: -
v_call: TRBV7-9
j_call: TRBJ1-5
cdr3_aa: CASSSVGSGQGYGQPQHF
cdr3_nt: TGTGCCAGCAGCTCAGTTGGATCGGGACAGGGCTATGGTCAGCCCCAGCATTTT

d_call: -
clone_size: -
v_call: TRBV11-2
j_call: TRBJ1-3
cdr3_aa: CASSSDRLRGNTIYF
cdr3_nt: TGTGCCAGCAGCTCTGACAGGCTGAGAGGAAACACCATATATTTT

d_call: -
clone_size: few
v_call: TRBV29-1
j_call: TRBJ1-1
cdr3_aa: CSVGDKNTEAFF
cdr3_nt: TGCAGCGTTGGGGACAAGAACACTGAAGCTTTCTTT

d_call: -
clone_size: -
v_call: TRBV7-2
j_call: TRBJ2-1
cdr3_aa: CASSLETLYNEQFF
cdr3_nt: TGTGCCAGCAGCTTGGAGACTCTCTACAATGAGCAGTTCTTC

d_call: -
clone_size: many
v_call: TRBV20-1
j_call: TRBJ1-5
cdr3_aa: CSARDSLGSHQPQHF
cdr3_nt: TGCAGTGCTAGAGATTCATTGGGGTCCCATCAGCCCCAGCATTTT

d_call: TRBD2
clone_size: few
v_call: TRBV6-5
j_call: TRBJ2-1
cdr3_aa: CASRVGGSIVEQFF
cdr3_nt: TGTGCCAGCAGGGTCGGGGGGAGTATAGTTGAGCAGTTCTTC

d_call: -
clone_size: -
v_call: TRBV12-3/TRBV12-4
j_call: TRBJ1-6
cdr3_aa: CASRPSGGPDSPLHF
cdr3_nt: TGTGCCAGCCGACCATCCGGGGGTCCGGATTCACCCCTCCACTTT

d_call: -
clone_size: few
v_call: TRBV6-1
j_call: TRBJ2-1
cdr3_aa: CASSEAHLPPYNEQFF
cdr3_nt: TGTGCCAGCAGTGAAGCGCACCTACCCCCCTACAATGAGCAGTTCTTC

d_call: TRBD1
clone_size: -
v_call: TRBV4-1
j_call: TRBJ2-1
cdr3_aa: CASSPRRQGHYNEQFF
cdr3_nt: TGCGCCAGCAGCCCCCGACGACAGGGGCATTACAATGAGCAGTTCTTC